The clone carrying this TCR beta chain was seen only a few times. The target antigen is unknown. This sample stems from a study of identical twins. With 6 bases clipped from V and 8 bases from J, the junction kept 16 bases outside the gene matches. CDR3 length: 16 residues. Germline lookup yields CDR1 SGHTA and CDR2 FQGNSA. TCRdb re-called the 5' RACE reads through MiXCR, storing one row per CDR3 protein. Here the sample spans roughly 700,000 distinct CDR3 sequences, 8.6% being singletons. Study-wide results and limits: Sharing of beta out-of-frame sequences by twins showed a weaker excess.

These data were also reused for a study on yellow fever vaccine responses in identical twins.

Input material: PBMCs. The V and J genes are TRBV7-2 and TRBJ2-3, with 8 bases matching TRBD2. The clonotype originates from a woman under 30 in good health. CDR3 sequence reads: CASRTTPLAGLFTQYF. The CDR3 DNA is TGTGCCAGCAGAACGACTCCCCTAGCGGGCCTTTTTACGCAGTATTTT.